This T cell receptor (beta chain) was sequenced during a study of cytomegalovirus exposure and HLA in healthy donors. Study-level results: The HLA-A and HLA-B alleles of most subjects were reportedly predicted accurately from TCR beta sequences. Segments of the TCR beta V type were, in most cases, productive about 90% or about 30% of the time in an earlier analysis.

Primers included in the PCR were 60 Vbeta and 13 Jbeta primers. Per the original methods: Unique TCR beta chains numbered approximately 80 million in a later analysis, with about 11 million shared. The table came from immunoSEQ multiplex PCR; TCRdb's copy has only in-frame clones and leaves some out. The DNA was the basis for D and trimming; V, J and clone size are from that table. The sample carries hundreds of thousands of clones, 77% recorded once. This clone was seen just once. The antigen remains undetermined. V lost 3 bases and J lost 11, with 22 bases in between. Germline values: CDR1 GTSNPN, CDR2 SVGIG (reference sequence). The length of the CDR3 is 14 residues.

The genes are TRBV30 and TRBJ1-1, with D hard to call. The TCR originated in a woman aged 55-69 years in good health and CMV-seropositive. The specimen sequenced was PBMCs. The CDR3 sequence: CAWRAVGGPLRAFF. Written as DNA, the CDR3 is TGTGCCTGGAGGGCCGTGGGTGGTCCCCTGAGGGCTTTCTTT.